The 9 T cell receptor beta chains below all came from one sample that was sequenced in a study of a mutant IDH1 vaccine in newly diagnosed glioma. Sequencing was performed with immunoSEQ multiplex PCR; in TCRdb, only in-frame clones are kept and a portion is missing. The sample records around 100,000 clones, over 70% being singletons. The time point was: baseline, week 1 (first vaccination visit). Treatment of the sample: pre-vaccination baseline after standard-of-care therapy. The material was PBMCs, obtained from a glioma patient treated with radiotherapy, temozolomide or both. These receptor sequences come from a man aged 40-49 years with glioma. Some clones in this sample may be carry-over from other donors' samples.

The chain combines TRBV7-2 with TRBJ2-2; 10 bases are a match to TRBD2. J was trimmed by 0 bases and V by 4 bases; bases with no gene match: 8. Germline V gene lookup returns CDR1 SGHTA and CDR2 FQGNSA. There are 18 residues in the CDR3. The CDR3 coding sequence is TGTGCCAGCAGCTCGCGGACTAGCGGAACCCCGAACACCGGGGAGCTGTTTTTT. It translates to CASSSRTSGTPNTGELFF.

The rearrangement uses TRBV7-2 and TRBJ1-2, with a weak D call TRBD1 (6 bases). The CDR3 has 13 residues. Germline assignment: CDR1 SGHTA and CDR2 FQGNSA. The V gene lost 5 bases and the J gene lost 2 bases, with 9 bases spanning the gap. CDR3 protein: CASSIQGNYGYTF. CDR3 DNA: TGTGCCAGCAGCATACAGGGCAACTATGGCTACACCTTC.

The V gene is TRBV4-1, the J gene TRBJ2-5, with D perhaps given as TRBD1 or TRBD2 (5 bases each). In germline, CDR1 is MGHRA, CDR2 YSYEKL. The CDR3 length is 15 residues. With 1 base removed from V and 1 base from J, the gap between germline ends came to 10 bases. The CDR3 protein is CASSQAGTTQETQYF. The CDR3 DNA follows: TGCGCCAGCAGCCAAGCGGGGACGACCCAAGAGACCCAGTACTTC.

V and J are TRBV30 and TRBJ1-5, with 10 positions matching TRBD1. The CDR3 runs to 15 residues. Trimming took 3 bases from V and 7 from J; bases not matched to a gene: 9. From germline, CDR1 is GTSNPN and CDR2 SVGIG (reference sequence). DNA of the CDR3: TGTGCCTGGAGCTCATCGACAGGGGGCCGACAGCCCCAGCATTTT. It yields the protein CAWSSSTGGRQPQHF.

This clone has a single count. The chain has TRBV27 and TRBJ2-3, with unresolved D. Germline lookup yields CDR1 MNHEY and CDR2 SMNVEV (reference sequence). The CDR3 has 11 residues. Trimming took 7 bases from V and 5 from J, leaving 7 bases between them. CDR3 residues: CASTWEDTQYF. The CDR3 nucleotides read TGTGCCAGCACTTGGGAAGATACGCAGTATTTT.

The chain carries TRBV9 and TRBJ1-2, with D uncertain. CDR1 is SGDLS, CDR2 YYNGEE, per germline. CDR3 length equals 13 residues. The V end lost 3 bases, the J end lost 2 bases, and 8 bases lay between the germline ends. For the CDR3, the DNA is TGTGCCAGCAGCGACGGGAAAAACTATGGCTACACCTTC. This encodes CASSDGKNYGYTF.

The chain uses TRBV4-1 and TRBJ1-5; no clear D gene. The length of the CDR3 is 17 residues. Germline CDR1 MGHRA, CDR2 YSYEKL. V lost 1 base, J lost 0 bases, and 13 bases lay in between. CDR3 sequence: CASSQVPGEDSNQPQHF. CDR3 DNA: TGCGCCAGCAGCCAAGTACCTGGGGAAGATAGCAATCAGCCCCAGCATTTT.

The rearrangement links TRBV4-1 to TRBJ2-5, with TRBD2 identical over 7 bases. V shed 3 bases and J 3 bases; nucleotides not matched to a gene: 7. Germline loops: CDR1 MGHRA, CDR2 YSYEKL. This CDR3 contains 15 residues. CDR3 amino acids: CASSHLQGGEETQYF. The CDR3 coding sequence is TGCGCCAGCAGCCATCTTCAGGGAGGGGAAGAGACCCAGTACTTC.

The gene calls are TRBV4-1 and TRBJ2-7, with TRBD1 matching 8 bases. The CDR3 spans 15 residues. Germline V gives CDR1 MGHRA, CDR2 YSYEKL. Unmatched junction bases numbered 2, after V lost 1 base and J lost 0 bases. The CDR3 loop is CASSQGTGSSYEQYF. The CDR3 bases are TGCGCCAGCAGCCAAGGGACAGGGAGCTCCTACGAGCAGTACTTC.